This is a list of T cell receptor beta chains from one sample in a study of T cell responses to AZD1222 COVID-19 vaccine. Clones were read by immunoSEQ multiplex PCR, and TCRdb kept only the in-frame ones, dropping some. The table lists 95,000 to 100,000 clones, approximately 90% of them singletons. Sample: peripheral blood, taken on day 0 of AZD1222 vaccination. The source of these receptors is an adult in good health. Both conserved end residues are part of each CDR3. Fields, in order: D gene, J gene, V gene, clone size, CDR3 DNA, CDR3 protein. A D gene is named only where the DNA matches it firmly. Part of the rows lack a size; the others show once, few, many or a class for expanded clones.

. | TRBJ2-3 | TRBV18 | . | TGTGCCAGCTCACCTGGGAGAACAGATACGCAGTATTTT | CASSPGRTDTQYF
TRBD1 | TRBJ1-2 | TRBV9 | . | TGTGCCAGCAGCGTAGCTACAGGGGGCGGCTACACCTTC | CASSVATGGGYTF
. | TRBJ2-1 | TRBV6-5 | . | TGTGCCAGCATGAGGGGTTTAGGGGATGAGCAGTTCTTC | CASMRGLGDEQFF
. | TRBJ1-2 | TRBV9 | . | TGTGCCAGCAGCGCCCCCCAGGCAGGGATCTATGGCTACACCTTC | CASSAPQAGIYGYTF
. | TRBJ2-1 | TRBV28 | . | TGTGCCAGCAGTGGGAAAGAAAGCTCCTACAATGAGCAGTTCTTC | CASSGKESSYNEQFF
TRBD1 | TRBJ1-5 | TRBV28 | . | TGTGCCAGCAGTTTTCCGGGACAGACAACTAATCAGCCCCAGCATTTT | CASSFPGQTTNQPQHF
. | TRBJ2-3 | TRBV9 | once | TGTGCCAGCAGCGTAGATGAAGATACGCAGTATTTT | CASSVDEDTQYF
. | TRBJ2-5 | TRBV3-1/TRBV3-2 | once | TGTGCCAGCAGCCAAGGAGGGGGGCTCCTTGAGACCCAGTACTTC | CASSQGGGLLETQYF
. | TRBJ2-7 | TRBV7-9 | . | TGTGCCAGCAGCTTAGGCGAGGGCGAGCAGTACTTC | CASSLGEGEQYF
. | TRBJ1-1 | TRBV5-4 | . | TGTGCCAGCAGCTACCCCCGGGGGGTGAACACTGAAGCTTTCTTT | CASSYPRGVNTEAFF
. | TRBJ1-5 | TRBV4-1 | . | TGCGCCAGCAGCCAAGGGACACAGCAATGGCAGCCCCAGCATTTT | CASSQGTQQWQPQHF
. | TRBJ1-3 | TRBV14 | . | TGTGCCAGCAGCCAATCGGTCGTCGGAAACACCATATATTTT | CASSQSVVGNTIYF
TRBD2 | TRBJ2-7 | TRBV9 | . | TGTGCCAGCAGCCCTCAGACTAGCGGGAACGAGCAGTACTTC | CASSPQTSGNEQYF
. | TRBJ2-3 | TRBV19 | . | TGTGCCAGCTCTTGGACAAACTTAAGAACTAGCACAGATACGCAGTATTTT | CASSWTNLRTSTDTQYF
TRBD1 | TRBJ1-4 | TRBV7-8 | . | TGTGCCAGCAGCTTAACAGGGGGCGAGCGGAGTGAAAAACTGTTTTTT | CASSLTGGERSEKLFF
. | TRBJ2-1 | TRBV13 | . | TGTGCCAGCGCCTGGGCTGTGGGCCATGAGCAGTTCTTC | CASAWAVGHEQFF
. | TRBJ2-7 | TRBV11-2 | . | TGTGCCAGCAGCTTACAAACAGCCTACGAGCAGTACTTC | CASSLQTAYEQYF
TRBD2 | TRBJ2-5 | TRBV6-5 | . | TGTGCCAGCAGTTACTCTGGGACTAGCGGCCAAGAGACCCAGTACTTC | CASSYSGTSGQETQYF
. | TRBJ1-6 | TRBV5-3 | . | TGTGCCAGAAGCGGGTCTCGTGCGGTGGGCGATTCACCCCTCCACTTT | CARSGSRAVGDSPLHF
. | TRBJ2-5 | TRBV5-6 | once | TGTGCCAGCAGTTTCCAGGACACCCCAGAGACCCAGTACTTC | CASSFQDTPETQYF
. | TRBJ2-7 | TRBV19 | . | TGTGCCAGTAGTATAGATGGGAGTGCCGACGAGCAGTACTTC | CASSIDGSADEQYF
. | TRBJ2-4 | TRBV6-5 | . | TGTGCCAGCAGTTACTCGAGGGGGGGGAGGGACATTCAGTACTTC | CASSYSRGGRDIQYF
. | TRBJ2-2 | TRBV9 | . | TGTGCCAGCAGCTCCCGACAGTTGGGCACCGGGGAGCTGTTTTTT | CASSSRQLGTGELFF
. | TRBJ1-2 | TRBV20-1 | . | TGCAGTGCTAGAGGGTTCGCTGGCTACACCTTC | CSARGFAGYTF
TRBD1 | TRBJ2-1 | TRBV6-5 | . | TGTGCCAGCAGATTATCAGGGGGCTTCTACAATGAGCAGTTCTTC | CASRLSGGFYNEQFF
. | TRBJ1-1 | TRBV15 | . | TGTGCCACCAGCAGAGATAGACGTAAAGGGCGGGGGACTGAAGCTTTCTTT | CATSRDRRKGRGTEAFF
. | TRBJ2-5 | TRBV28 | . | TGTGCCAGCAGGACCGGGACCGCGCGAGAGACCCAGTACTTC | CASRTGTARETQYF
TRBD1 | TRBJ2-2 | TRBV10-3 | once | TGTGCCATCAGGGGGACAGGGTTGGCCGGGGAGCTGTTTTTT | CAIRGTGLAGELFF
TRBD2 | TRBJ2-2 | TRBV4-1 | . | TGCGCCAGCAGCTCCGGACTAGCGGGGGGGCCATCCGGGGAGCTGTTTTTT | CASSSGLAGGPSGELFF
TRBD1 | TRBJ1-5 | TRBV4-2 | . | TGTGCCAGCAGCCAAGAGGGTCCGGGACAGGGGTTCAATCAGCCCCAGCATTTT | CASSQEGPGQGFNQPQHF
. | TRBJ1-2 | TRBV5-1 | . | TGCGCCAGCAGCTTGGCCCCGGCCGAGGGGGGCTACACCTTC | CASSLAPAEGGYTF
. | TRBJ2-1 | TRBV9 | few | TGTGCCAGCAGCGACCTCAGCAATGAGCAGTTCTTC | CASSDLSNEQFF
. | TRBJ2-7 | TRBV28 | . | TGTGCCAGCAGTTTGCCAGCAAGCTCCTACGAGCAGTACTTC | CASSLPASSYEQYF
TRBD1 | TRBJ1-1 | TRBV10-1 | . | TGCGCCAGCAGGGGGGGACAGACGAACACTGAAGCTTTCTTT | CASRGGQTNTEAFF
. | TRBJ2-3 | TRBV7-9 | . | TGTGCCAGCAGCTTAGGTAGCGGAAACACAGATACGCAGTATTTT | CASSLGSGNTDTQYF
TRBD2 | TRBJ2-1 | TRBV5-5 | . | TGTGCCAGCAGCCTCCTAGCGGGGGGACTCAATGAGCAGTTCTTC | CASSLLAGGLNEQFF
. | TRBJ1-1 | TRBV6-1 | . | TGTGCCAGCAGTGATTTCACGGTCCTAGGGAACACTGAAGCTTTCTTT | CASSDFTVLGNTEAFF
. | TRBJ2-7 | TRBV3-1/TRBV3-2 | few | TGTGCCAGCACCCCCTTTTTGATGGGCAACGAGCAGTACTTC | CASTPFLMGNEQYF
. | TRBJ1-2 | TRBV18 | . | TGTGCCAGCTCCCCTATCTCGGACGCTAACTATGGCTACACCTTC | CASSPISDANYGYTF
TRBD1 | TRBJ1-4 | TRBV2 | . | TGTGCCAGCAGACCCTGGACAGGAACTAATGAAAAACTGTTTTTT | CASRPWTGTNEKLFF
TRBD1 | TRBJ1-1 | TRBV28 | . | TGTGCCAGCAGCTCCATGACAGGGTACGTGAACACTGAAGCTTTCTTT | CASSSMTGYVNTEAFF
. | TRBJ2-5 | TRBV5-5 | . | TGTGCCAGCAGCTTGGGCCTATCCCGAGAGACCCAGTACTTC | CASSLGLSRETQYF
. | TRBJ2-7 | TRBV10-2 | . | TGCGCCAGCAGTGAGCTTGCGCCGAGCTCCTACGAGCAGTACTTC | CASSELAPSSYEQYF
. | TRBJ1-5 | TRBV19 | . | TGTGCCAGTAGTTGGCAGCGCAATCAGCCCCAGCATTTT | CASSWQRNQPQHF
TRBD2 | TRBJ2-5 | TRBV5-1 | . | TGCGCCAGCAGCTTGGGGAGACTAGCGCTAGGGACCCAAGAGACCCAGTACTTC | CASSLGRLALGTQETQYF
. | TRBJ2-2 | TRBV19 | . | TGTGCCAGTAGTATACGGGTCCCAGGGGACACCGGGGAGCTGTTTTTT | CASSIRVPGDTGELFF
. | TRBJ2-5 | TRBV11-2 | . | TGTGCCAGCAGCCCGGGTTATCACGGGGGACGTGGGCAAGAGACCCAGTACTTC | CASSPGYHGGRGQETQYF
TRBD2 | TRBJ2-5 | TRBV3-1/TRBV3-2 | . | TGTGCCAGCAGCTCTAGCGGGGCAGAAGAGACCCAGTACTTC | CASSSSGAEETQYF
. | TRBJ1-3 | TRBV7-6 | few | TGTGCCAGCAGCTTAGCGGGACAAGGAAACACCATATATTTT | CASSLAGQGNTIYF
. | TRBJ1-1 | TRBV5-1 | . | TGCGCCAGCAGCTCGGGACTGTCGAACACTGAAGCTTTCTTT | CASSSGLSNTEAFF
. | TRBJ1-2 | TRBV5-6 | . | TGTGCCAGCAGCTTGTATGGATCCGGGATCTTCAGAAGCTACACCTTC | CASSLYGSGIFRSYTF
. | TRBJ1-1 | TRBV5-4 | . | TGTGCCAGCAGCTTGGAGCCGGGGGAGAACACTGAAGCTTTCTTT | CASSLEPGENTEAFF
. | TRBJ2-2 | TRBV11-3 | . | TGTGCCAGCAGACAGGGAACCGGGGAGCTGTTTTTT | CASRQGTGELFF
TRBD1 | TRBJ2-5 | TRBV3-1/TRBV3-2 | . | TGTGCCAGCAGCCTAACAGACAGGGAAGAGGGAGAGACCCAGTACTTC | CASSLTDREEGETQYF
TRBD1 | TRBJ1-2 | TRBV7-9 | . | TGTGCCAGCAGCCACCGGACAGGAGCTAACTATGGCTACACCTTC | CASSHRTGANYGYTF
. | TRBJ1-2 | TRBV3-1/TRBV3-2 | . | TGTGCCAGCAGCCAAATCCGAGTGGGCTACACCTTC | CASSQIRVGYTF
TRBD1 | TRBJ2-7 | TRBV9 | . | TGTGCCAGCAGCGTAGCACAGGGGGACTACGAGCAGTACTTC | CASSVAQGDYEQYF